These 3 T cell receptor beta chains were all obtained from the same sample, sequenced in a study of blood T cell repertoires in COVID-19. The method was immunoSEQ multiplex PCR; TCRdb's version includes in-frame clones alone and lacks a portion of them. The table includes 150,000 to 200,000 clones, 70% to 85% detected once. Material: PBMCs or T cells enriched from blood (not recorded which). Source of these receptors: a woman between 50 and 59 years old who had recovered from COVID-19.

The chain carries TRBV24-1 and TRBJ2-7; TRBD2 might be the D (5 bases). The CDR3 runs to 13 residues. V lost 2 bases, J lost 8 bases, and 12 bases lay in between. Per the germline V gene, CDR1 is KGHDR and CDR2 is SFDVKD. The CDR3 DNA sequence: TGTGCCACCAGTGATTGGGAGTCGAATCAGCAGTACTTC. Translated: CATSDWESNQQYF.

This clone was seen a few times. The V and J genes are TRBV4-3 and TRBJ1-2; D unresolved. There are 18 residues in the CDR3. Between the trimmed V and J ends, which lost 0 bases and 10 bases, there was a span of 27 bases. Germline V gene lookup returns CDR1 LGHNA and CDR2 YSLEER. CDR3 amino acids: CASSQDLFKTRPLWPYTF. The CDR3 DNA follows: TGCGCCAGCAGCCAAGATCTTTTTAAAACTAGGCCCCTCTGGCCCTACACCTTC.

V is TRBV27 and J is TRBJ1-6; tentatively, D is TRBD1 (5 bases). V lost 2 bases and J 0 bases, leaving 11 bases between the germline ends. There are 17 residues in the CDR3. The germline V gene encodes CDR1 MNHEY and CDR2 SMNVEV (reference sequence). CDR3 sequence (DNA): TGTGCCAGCAGTTTAGGGGTAGACAGCTCCTATAATTCACCCCTCCACTTT. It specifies CASSLGVDSSYNSPLHF.